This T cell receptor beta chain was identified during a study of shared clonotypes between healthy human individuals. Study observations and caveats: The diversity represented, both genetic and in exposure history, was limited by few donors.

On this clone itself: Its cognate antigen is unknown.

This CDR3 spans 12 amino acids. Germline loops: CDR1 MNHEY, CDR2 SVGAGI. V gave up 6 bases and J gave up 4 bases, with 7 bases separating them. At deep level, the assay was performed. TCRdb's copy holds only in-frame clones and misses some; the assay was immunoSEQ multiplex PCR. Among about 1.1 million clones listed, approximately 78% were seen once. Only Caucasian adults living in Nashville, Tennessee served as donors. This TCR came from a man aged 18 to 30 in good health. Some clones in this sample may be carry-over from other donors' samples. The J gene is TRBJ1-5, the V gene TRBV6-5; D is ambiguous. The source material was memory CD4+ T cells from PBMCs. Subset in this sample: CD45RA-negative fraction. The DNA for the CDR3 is TGTGCCAGCAGATCCGGGAATCAGCCCCAGCATTTT. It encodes CASRSGNQPQHF.